This T cell receptor beta chain is drawn from a study of human T cells and chemical hapten exposure (dated by TCRdb to the early 2020s). For the wider study: Libraries were pooled for sequencing, and variation in per-sample TCR yields was attributed mainly to small differences in library volumes within the pool. Both TCR alpha and TCR beta chains were sequenced from each blood RNA sample. In alopecia patients, the study followed how the peripheral blood TCR repertoire changed in vivo over primary and secondary sensitization to diphenylcyclopropenone (DPC), a hapten.

V is reduced by 4 bases and J by 7 bases, leaving a spacing of 11 bases between them. Reading the germline V gene gives CDR1 MGHRA and CDR2 YSYEKL. The CDR3 holds 14 amino acids from the cysteine to the phenylalanine. Only the CDR3 region is kept as DNA, spanning 42 bases read in frame from base 1. Paper-wide results and their limitations: After repeated subsampling, the strength of the expansion versus patch-test correlation and the threshold at which it became significant changed. DPC sensitization did not change how many TCRs were above 1 in 1000 frequency, and no evidence was found of alterations in global repertoire structure.

The receptor library was made with RACE. Sequenced using a NextSeq 500. During library preparation, unique molecular identifiers were attached to individual cDNA molecules so that TCRs could be counted quantitatively and reproducibly. The source study handled its data this way. A median of about 89,000 TCRs per sample was observed, with a range of 23,224 to 690,600. The Decombinator software suite was used to annotate the V, J and CDR3 of the TCR reads. For the PS versus PT1 abundance plots, all samples were subsampled to the same number of TCRs (28,000). Expanded TCRs were defined as absent before sensitization and observed at least eight times at the 2-week time point. TCRdb handled the public reads itself, with Q25 trimming in fastp and clone calling in MiXCR, and kept productive beta chains. Each entry is one CDR3 protein sequence, shown with its most common DNA and genes. For this entry, the V and J calls and clone size follow TCRdb and not the study's own pipeline. This sample is represented by more than 70,000 distinct CDR3 sequences; about 8.6% of them were singletons. About 3.1% of the sample comes from the top ten.

Details on this clonotype: Which antigen it targets is not known. No base qualities exist here, and no much larger clone lies one base off it.

The intended sense of this specimen's time point label: healthy volunteer bleed at 2 weeks. Total RNA was extracted from unfractionated whole blood that had been collected in Tempus Blood RNA tubes. About 5 healthy volunteers acted as controls for TCR sequencing and had blood drawn at day 0, 2 weeks and 6 weeks. The TCR originated in a female donor in good health. Some clones in this sample may be carry-over from other donors' samples. The source material was whole blood. Recombination connected TRBV4-1 to TRBJ1-6, with the D gene too uncertain to name. The nucleotide sequence is TGCGCCAGCAGCCCGACACGGATGAATTCACCCCTCCACTTT. It is translated as CASSPTRMNSPLHF.